This T cell receptor (beta chain) is drawn from a study of early T cells in non-severe SARS-CoV-2 infection. Study-wide background: RNA in bulk from unsorted whole blood was sequenced, and chains were unpaired. Broader study findings: Anti-spike CD8 responses were favored in VDJdb matching, and private and CD4 specificities were missed.

As for this clonotype: Its antigen is not known.

This CDR3 has 16 amino acids. Trimming took 2 bases from V and 1 from J; bases not matched to a gene: 7. Germline lookup yields CDR1 SGHKS and CDR2 YYEKEE (reference sequence). As part of library construction, unique molecular identifiers were attached to individual cDNA molecules. TCRdb itself ran the 5' RACE reads through MiXCR, one entry per CDR3 protein. The top ten hold around 6.4% of the sample, which has under 90,000 distinct CDR3 sequences, 13% to 15% seen once. The chain uses TRBV5-5 and TRBJ2-3; 7 positions agree with TRBD2. What was sequenced was whole blood. The TCR comes from an adult who was a healthcare worker with PCR-confirmed SARS-CoV-2 infection or an uninfected control (not recorded which). CDR3 nucleotides: TGTGCCAGCAGCTTCGCCAGCGGGGCACGCACAGATACGCAGTATTTT. As protein: CASSFASGARTDTQYF. The complete variable domain, with remaining parts taken from reference TRBV5-5 and TRBJ2-3, reads DAGVTQSPTHLIKTRGQQVTLRCSPISGHKSVSWYQQVLGQGPQFIFQYYEKEERGRGNFPDRFSARQFPNYSSELNVNALLLGDSALYLCASSFASGARTDTQYFGPGTRLTVL.